This is a list of T cell receptor beta chains from one sample in a study of shared clonotypes between healthy human individuals. The table came from immunoSEQ multiplex PCR; TCRdb's copy has only in-frame clones and leaves some out. The table lists about 2.3 million clones, 85% to 95% of them singletons, with under 0.45% in the top ten. The source material was naive CD4+ T cells from PBMCs. Receptors originate from a young man in good health. Some clones in this sample may be carry-over from other donors' samples. The CDR3 runs from the conserved cysteine through the conserved F or W. Fields, in order: V gene, J gene, D gene, clone size, CDR3 protein, CDR3 DNA. D genes are given only for firm matches. Rows may omit the clone size; those that give it use once, few, many or a size class.

TRBV18	TRBJ2-7	TRBD2	-	CASSPGLAGGMPEYF	TGTGCCAGCTCACCAGGACTAGCGGGAGGCATGCCGGAGTACTTC
TRBV13	TRBJ1-2	-	-	CASSRGLEGGYTF	TGTGCCAGCAGCCGAGGACTGGAGGGGGGCTACACCTTC
TRBV9	TRBJ1-4	-	once	CASSVDPTNEKLFF	TGTGCCAGCAGCGTAGATCCCACTAATGAAAAACTGTTTTTT
TRBV28	TRBJ2-7	TRBD1	-	CASSLDIQGAEEQYF	TGTGCCAGCAGTTTAGATATCCAGGGGGCAGAAGAGCAGTACTTC
TRBV5-8	TRBJ2-3	-	once	CANPPGSGTDTQYF	TGTGCCAACCCGCCGGGTAGCGGCACAGATACGCAGTATTTT
TRBV11-2	TRBJ1-1	TRBD1	-	CASSLIPGQGTAFF	TGTGCCAGCAGCCTCATCCCGGGACAGGGAACAGCTTTCTTT
TRBV6-4	TRBJ2-1	TRBD2	-	CASSLAGPSSYNEQFF	TGTGCCAGCAGCTTAGCGGGGCCGAGCTCCTACAATGAGCAGTTCTTC
TRBV5-1	TRBJ2-1	TRBD2	-	CASSTVAGGTVEQFF	TGCGCCAGCAGCACCGTCGCGGGAGGAACGGTCGAGCAGTTCTTC
TRBV28	TRBJ1-1	-	once	CASSGAGAPLPDSEAFF	TGTGCCAGCAGCGGGGCAGGGGCGCCCCTACCAGACTCAGAAGCTTTCTTT
TRBV7-9	TRBJ2-1	TRBD2	-	CASSYTSGYDEQFF	TGTGCCAGCAGCTACACTAGCGGGTACGATGAGCAGTTCTTC
TRBV7-8	TRBJ2-7	TRBD1	-	CASSLAGTGSRKQYF	TGTGCCAGCAGCCTGGCAGGGACAGGGAGTAGAAAGCAGTACTTC
TRBV29-1	TRBJ2-7	-	-	CSVPSGVSSYEQYF	TGCAGCGTTCCGAGCGGAGTGAGCTCCTACGAGCAGTACTTC
TRBV9	TRBJ1-1	TRBD1	-	CASSQDRGVLYTEAFF	TGTGCCAGCAGCCAGGACAGGGGGGTATTGTACACTGAAGCTTTCTTT
TRBV4-2	TRBJ2-7	TRBD2	-	CASSPLKREGDEQYF	TGTGCCAGCAGCCCACTCAAGCGGGAAGGGGACGAGCAGTACTTC
TRBV5-4	TRBJ1-2	-	-	CASSLVSSYGYTF	TGTGCCAGCAGCTTGGTTAGCAGCTATGGCTACACCTTC
TRBV5-1	TRBJ1-3	-	-	CASSTGSVGNTIYF	TGCGCCAGCAGCACAGGGTCTGTTGGAAACACCATATATTTT
TRBV5-6	TRBJ2-7	-	-	CASSLWYEQYF	TGTGCCAGCAGCTTGTGGTACGAGCAGTACTTC
TRBV2	TRBJ2-1	TRBD2	-	CASSGVILGGTSGKNEQFF	TGTGCCAGCAGTGGGGTTATCTTAGGGGGGACTAGCGGGAAGAATGAGCAGTTCTTC
TRBV5-6	TRBJ2-1	TRBD2	-	CASSSGTRSNEQFF	TGTGCCAGCAGCTCTGGGACTAGAAGCAATGAGCAGTTCTTC
TRBV19	TRBJ1-5	-	few	CASSIVGGGQPQHF	TGTGCCAGTAGTATTGTTGGGGGTGGCCAGCCCCAGCATTTT
TRBV11-2	TRBJ2-3	TRBD2	-	CASSFGLAGVTDTQYF	TGTGCCAGCAGCTTCGGACTAGCGGGGGTCACAGATACGCAGTATTTT
TRBV30	TRBJ2-1	-	-	CAWSVRTSSYNEQFF	TGTGCCTGGAGTGTACGGACGAGCTCCTACAATGAGCAGTTCTTC
TRBV9	TRBJ1-2	-	-	CASSVVPGPNYGYTF	TGTGCCAGCAGCGTAGTTCCAGGCCCTAACTATGGCTACACCTTC
TRBV7-6	TRBJ2-3	-	-	CASSLDGQTTDTQYF	TGTGCCAGCAGCTTAGACGGGCAGACCACAGATACGCAGTATTTT
TRBV5-1	TRBJ2-5	TRBD2	-	CASSLAGGLAVIQETQYF	TGCGCCAGCAGCTTGGCTGGGGGACTAGCCGTTATCCAAGAGACCCAGTACTTC
TRBV2	TRBJ2-6	-	-	CASSVTVSGANVLTF	TGTGCCAGCAGTGTCACGGTCTCTGGGGCCAACGTCCTGACTTTC
TRBV5-1	TRBJ2-5	TRBD2	-	CASSYTGGPETQYF	TGCGCCAGCAGCTATACGGGAGGCCCGGAGACCCAGTACTTC
TRBV9	TRBJ2-5	-	-	CASSQRLGEMETQYF	TGTGCCAGCAGCCAACGACTAGGAGAGATGGAGACCCAGTACTTC
TRBV5-4	TRBJ2-3	-	-	CASSLGASSPPDTQYF	TGTGCCAGCAGCTTGGGGGCGAGTTCCCCCCCAGATACGCAGTATTTT
TRBV5-1	TRBJ2-3	-	-	CASSFRRLGTDTQYF	TGCGCCAGCAGCTTTAGGCGATTGGGCACAGATACGCAGTATTTT
TRBV6-1	TRBJ1-4	TRBD1	-	CASRPGQGREKLFF	TGTGCCAGCAGACCGGGACAGGGGAGGGAAAAACTGTTTTTT
TRBV4-1	TRBJ1-1	-	-	CASSQFTASNTEAFF	TGCGCCAGCAGCCAATTCACAGCTTCGAACACTGAAGCTTTCTTT
TRBV7-2	TRBJ2-1	TRBD1	-	CASSYSGTVINNEQFF	TGTGCCAGCAGCTATTCCGGGACAGTGATCAACAATGAGCAGTTCTTC
TRBV15	TRBJ2-6	-	-	CATSRGDARPGANVLTF	TGTGCCACCAGCAGGGGGGATGCAAGGCCTGGGGCCAACGTCCTGACTTTC
TRBV6-4	TRBJ2-6	-	-	CASSDSNRPGANVLTF	TGTGCCAGCAGTGACTCGAACAGGCCTGGGGCCAACGTCCTGACTTTC
TRBV7-8	TRBJ2-1	-	once	CASSPDNEQFF	TGTGCCAGCAGCCCCGACAATGAGCAGTTCTTC
TRBV5-1	TRBJ2-7	-	-	CASSPRAPGSSYEQYF	TGCGCCAGCAGCCCCAGGGCCCCAGGGAGCTCCTACGAGCAGTACTTC
TRBV6-5	TRBJ1-2	-	-	CASSRQPGRGAGYTF	TGTGCCAGCAGCCGCCAACCCGGGAGGGGCGCTGGCTACACCTTC
TRBV5-1	TRBJ2-7	-	-	CASSFVPSNYEQYF	TGCGCCAGCAGCTTTGTCCCCTCGAACTACGAGCAGTACTTC
TRBV18	TRBJ2-3	TRBD2	-	CASSTRRESDTQYF	TGTGCCAGCTCAACCCGGCGGGAGTCAGATACGCAGTATTTT
TRBV7-9	TRBJ2-5	-	-	CASSLARETQYF	TGTGCCAGCAGCTTAGCGCGTGAGACCCAGTACTTC
TRBV5-1	TRBJ2-1	TRBD2	-	CASSLIREGYNEQFF	TGCGCCAGCAGCCTTATCCGGGAGGGCTACAATGAGCAGTTCTTC
TRBV10-1	TRBJ2-5	-	-	CASSGQIQETQYF	TGCGCCAGCAGTGGCCAGATACAAGAGACCCAGTACTTC
TRBV7-3	TRBJ1-1	-	-	CASTPRGPASGMNTEAFF	TGTGCCAGCACCCCCCGGGGTCCGGCCTCTGGGATGAACACTGAAGCTTTCTTT
TRBV2	TRBJ2-7	-	-	CASSYNSNTYEQYF	TGTGCCAGCAGTTACAACAGTAACACCTACGAGCAGTACTTC
TRBV29-1	TRBJ1-6	-	few	CSAKRDENSPLHF	TGCAGCGCCAAACGGGATGAGAATTCACCCCTCCACTTT
TRBV25-1	TRBJ1-3	-	-	CASSEYGNTIYF	TGTGCCAGCAGTGAATACGGAAACACCATATATTTT
TRBV5-1	TRBJ2-7	TRBD1	-	CASSPDRGPPYEQYF	TGCGCCAGCAGCCCCGACAGGGGGCCCCCCTACGAGCAGTACTTC
TRBV7-9	TRBJ2-2	-	-	CASSLSSSRYTGELFF	TGTGCCAGCAGCTTAAGTTCGTCGAGATACACCGGGGAGCTGTTTTTT
TRBV11-3	TRBJ2-6	-	once	CASSLDSSGANVLTF	TGTGCCAGCAGCTTAGACTCCTCTGGGGCCAACGTCCTGACTTTC
TRBV15	TRBJ1-3	-	-	CATSRDLGVSSGNTIYF	TGTGCCACCAGCAGAGATCTCGGGGTCAGCTCTGGAAACACCATATATTTT
TRBV20-1	TRBJ1-5	-	-	CSAARGQPQHF	TGCAGTGCTGCTAGGGGTCAGCCCCAGCATTTT